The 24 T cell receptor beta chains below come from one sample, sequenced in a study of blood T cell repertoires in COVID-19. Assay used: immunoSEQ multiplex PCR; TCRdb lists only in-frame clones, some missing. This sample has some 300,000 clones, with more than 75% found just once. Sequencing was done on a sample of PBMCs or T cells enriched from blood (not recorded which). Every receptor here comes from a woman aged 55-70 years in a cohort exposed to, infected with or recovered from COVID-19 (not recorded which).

Here the CDR3 DNA reads TGCGCCAGCAGCCCCCGACTAGCGGGAGCCTACGAGCAGTACTTC. Translating it yields CASSPRLAGAYEQYF. The chain has TRBV23-1 and TRBJ2-7, with 12 bases lining up with TRBD2. TRBV23-1 is placed among ORFs of uncertain function. The trim removed 6 bases at V and 2 bases at J, leaving 5 bases unmatched. CDR3 length equals 15 residues.

This CDR3 is CASSRPGVPTDTQYF. The CDR3 DNA reads TGTGCCAGTAGCAGACCGGGGGTCCCCACAGATACGCAGTATTTT. The rearrangement uses TRBV19 and TRBJ2-3, with D maybe TRBD2 (6 bases). CDR3 length equals 15 residues. CDR1 is LNHDA and CDR2 is SQIVND in the germline V gene (reference sequence). V lost 6 bases to trimming and J lost 2 bases, with 15 bases between them.

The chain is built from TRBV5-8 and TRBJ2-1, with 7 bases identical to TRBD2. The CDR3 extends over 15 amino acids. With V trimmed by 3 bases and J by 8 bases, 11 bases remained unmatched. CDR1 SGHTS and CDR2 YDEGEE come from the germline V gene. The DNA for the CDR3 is TGTGCCAGCAGCTCAGGACTGGCGGGAGCGGATGAGCAGTTCTTC. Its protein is CASSSGLAGADEQFF.

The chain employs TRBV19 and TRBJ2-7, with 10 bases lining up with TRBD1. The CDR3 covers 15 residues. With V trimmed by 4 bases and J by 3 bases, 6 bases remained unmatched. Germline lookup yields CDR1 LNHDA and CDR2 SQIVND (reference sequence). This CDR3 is CASSTPGQGNYEQYF. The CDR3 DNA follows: TGTGCCAGTAGTACGCCGGGACAGGGGAACTACGAGCAGTACTTC.

The CDR3 is CASKLGVIPYNEQFF. The CDR3 coding sequence is TGTGCCAGTAAGCTAGGAGTAATCCCCTACAATGAGCAGTTCTTC. The rearrangement joins TRBV2 to TRBJ2-1; D is undetermined. The CDR3 extends over 15 amino acids. CDR1 and CDR2 (germline): SNHLY, FYNNEI. The V and J ends lost 9 bases and 2 bases respectively, with 17 bases between them.

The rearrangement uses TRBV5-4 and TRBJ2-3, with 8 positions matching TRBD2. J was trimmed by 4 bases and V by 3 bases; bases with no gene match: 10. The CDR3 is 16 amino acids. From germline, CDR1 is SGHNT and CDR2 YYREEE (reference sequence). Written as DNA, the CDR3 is TGTGCCAGCAGCTCGGACCCGGGACTAGTTTCAGATACGCAGTATTTT. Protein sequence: CASSSDPGLVSDTQYF.

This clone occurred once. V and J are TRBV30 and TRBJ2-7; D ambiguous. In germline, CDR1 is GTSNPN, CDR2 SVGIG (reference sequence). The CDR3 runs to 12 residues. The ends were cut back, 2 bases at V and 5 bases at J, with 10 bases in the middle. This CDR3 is CAWSPGSHEQYF. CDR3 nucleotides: TGTGCCTGGAGTCCCGGGTCCCACGAGCAGTACTTC.

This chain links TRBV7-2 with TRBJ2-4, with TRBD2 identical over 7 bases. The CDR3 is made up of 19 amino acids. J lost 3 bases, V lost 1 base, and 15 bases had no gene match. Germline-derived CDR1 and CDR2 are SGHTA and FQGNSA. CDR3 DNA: TGTGCCAGCAGCTTAGGGGCGGGAGCGGGATGGGAGGTCAAAAACATTCAGTACTTC. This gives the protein CASSLGAGAGWEVKNIQYF.

CDR3 sequence reads: CATRQGNEQFF. Here the CDR3 DNA reads TGTGCCACCAGGCAGGGAAATGAGCAGTTCTTC. The chain carries TRBV24-1 and TRBJ2-1; possible D gene TRBD1, 5 bases. CDR1 KGHDR and CDR2 SFDVKD come from the germline V gene. The germline V and J ends were trimmed by 7 bases and 7 bases, with 7 bases remaining between them. CDR3 length equals 11 residues.

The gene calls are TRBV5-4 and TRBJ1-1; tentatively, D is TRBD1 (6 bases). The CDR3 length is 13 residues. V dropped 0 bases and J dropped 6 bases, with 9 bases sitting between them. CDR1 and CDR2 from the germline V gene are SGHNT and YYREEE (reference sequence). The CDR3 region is CASSLVGGPEAFF. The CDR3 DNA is TGTGCCAGCAGCTTGGTAGGGGGTCCTGAAGCTTTCTTT.

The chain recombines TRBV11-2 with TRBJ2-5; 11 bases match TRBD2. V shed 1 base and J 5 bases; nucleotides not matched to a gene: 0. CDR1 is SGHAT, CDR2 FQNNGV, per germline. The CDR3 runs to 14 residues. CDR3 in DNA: TGTGCCAGCAGCTTAGGACTAGCGGGGGAGACCCAGTACTTC. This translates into CASSLGLAGETQYF.

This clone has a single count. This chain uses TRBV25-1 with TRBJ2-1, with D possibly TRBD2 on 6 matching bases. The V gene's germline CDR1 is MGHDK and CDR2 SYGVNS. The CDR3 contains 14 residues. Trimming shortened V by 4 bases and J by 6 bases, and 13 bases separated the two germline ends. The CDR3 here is CASSVGGRVNEQFF. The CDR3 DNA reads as TGTGCCAGCAGTGTGGGAGGACGGGTCAATGAGCAGTTCTTC.

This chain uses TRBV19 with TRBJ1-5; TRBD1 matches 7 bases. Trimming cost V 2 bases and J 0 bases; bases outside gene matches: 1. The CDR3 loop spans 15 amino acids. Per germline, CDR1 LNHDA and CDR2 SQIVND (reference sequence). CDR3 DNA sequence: TGTGCCAGTAGTATACAGGGGGATAGCAATCAGCCCCAGCATTTT. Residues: CASSIQGDSNQPQHF.

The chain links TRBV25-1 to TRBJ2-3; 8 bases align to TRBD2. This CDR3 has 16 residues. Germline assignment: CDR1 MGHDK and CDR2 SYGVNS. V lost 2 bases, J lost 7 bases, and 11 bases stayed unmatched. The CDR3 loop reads CASSEARGGRRNTQYF. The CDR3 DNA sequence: TGTGCCAGCAGTGAAGCACGGGGCGGGAGGCGAAATACGCAGTATTTT.

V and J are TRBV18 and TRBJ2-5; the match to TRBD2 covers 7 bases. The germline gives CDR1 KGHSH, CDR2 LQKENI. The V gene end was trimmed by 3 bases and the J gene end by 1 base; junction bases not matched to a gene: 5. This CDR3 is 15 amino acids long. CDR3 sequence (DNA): TGTGCCAGCTCACCGAAGCGGGGCCTCCAAGAGACCCAGTACTTC. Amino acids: CASSPKRGLQETQYF.

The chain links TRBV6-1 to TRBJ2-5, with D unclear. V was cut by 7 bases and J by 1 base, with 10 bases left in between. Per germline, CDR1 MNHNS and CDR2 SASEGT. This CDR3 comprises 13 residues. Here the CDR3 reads CASKSTTQETQYF. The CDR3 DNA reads TGTGCCAGCAAGTCAACTACCCAAGAGACCCAGTACTTC.

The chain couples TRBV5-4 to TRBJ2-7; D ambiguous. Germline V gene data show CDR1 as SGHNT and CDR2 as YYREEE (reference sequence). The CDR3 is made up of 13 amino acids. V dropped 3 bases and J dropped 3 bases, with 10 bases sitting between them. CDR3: CASSSGNVYEQYF. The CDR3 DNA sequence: TGTGCCAGCAGCTCAGGTAACGTCTACGAGCAGTACTTC.

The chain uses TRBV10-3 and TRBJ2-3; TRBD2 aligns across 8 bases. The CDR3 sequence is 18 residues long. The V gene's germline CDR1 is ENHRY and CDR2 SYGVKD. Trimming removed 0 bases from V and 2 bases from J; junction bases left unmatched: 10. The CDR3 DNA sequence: TGTGCCATCAGTGAGTCCGAACCGGGACTAGGCCCCACAGATACGCAGTATTTT. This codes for CAISESEPGLGPTDTQYF.

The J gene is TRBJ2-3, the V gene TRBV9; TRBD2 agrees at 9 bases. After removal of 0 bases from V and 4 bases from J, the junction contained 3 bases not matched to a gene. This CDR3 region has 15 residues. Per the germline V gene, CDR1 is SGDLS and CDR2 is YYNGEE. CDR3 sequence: CASSVVSSGADTQYF. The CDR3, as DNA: TGTGCCAGCAGCGTAGTTTCTAGCGGGGCAGATACGCAGTATTTT.

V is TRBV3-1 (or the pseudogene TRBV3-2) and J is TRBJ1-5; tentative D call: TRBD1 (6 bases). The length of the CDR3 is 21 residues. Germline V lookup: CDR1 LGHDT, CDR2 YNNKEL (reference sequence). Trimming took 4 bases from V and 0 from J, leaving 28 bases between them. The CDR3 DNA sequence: TGTGCCAGCAGCCGCCAGAGGGTGGGACACGGGTTGTTCGATAGCAATCAGCCCCAGCATTTT. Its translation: CASSRQRVGHGLFDSNQPQHF.

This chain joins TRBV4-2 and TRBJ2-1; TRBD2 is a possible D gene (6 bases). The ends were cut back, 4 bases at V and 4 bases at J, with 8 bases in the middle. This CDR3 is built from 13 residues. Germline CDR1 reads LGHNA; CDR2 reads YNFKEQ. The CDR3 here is CASSPTSYNEQFF. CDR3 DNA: TGTGCCAGCAGCCCGACTAGTTACAATGAGCAGTTCTTC.

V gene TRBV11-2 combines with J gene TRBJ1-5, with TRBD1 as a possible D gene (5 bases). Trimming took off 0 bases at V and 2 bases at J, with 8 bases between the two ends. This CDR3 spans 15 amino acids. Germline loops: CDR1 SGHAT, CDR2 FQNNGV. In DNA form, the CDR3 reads TGTGCCAGCAGCTTAGAGGGGGAGGGCAATCAGCCCCAGCATTTT. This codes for CASSLEGEGNQPQHF. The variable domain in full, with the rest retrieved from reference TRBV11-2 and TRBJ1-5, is EAGVAQSPRYKIIEKRQSVAFWCNPISGHATLYWYQQILGQGPKLLIQFQNNGVVDDSQLPKDRFSAERLKGVDSTLKIQPAKLEDSAVYLCASSLEGEGNQPQHFGDGTRLSIL.

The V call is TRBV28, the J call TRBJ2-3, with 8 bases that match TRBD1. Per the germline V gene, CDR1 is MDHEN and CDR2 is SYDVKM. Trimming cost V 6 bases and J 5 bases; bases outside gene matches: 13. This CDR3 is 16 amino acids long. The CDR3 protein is CASRDSRTGPQDTQYF. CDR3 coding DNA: TGTGCCAGCAGAGATTCACGGACAGGGCCGCAAGATACGCAGTATTTT.

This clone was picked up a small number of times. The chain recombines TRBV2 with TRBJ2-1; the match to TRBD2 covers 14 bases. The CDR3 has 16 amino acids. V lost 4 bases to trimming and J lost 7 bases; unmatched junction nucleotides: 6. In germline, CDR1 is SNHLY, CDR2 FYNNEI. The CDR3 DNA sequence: TGTGCCAGCAGTGGGGAGAGGACTAGCGGGGGGAATGAGCAGTTCTTC. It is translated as CASSGERTSGGNEQFF.